This TCR beta chain was found in a study of OX40 agonist ivuxolimab in advanced cancers. Whole-study context: The group had a mean age of about 60 years, ranged from roughly 20 to 79, and was 80% to 85% male. Three patients, one with hepatocellular carcinoma and two with cutaneous melanoma, achieved partial responses. Regarding the study as a whole: Averaged across samples, CD8+ T cells carried more expanded clones than CD4+ did. No antigen was identified for the clonally expanded peripheral T cells.

A word on this clone: Its antigen is not identified.

Sequencing was performed with immunoSEQ multiplex PCR; in TCRdb, only in-frame clones are kept and a portion is missing. The sample yields tens of thousands of clones, over 75% seen once. This TCR came from an adult with an advanced solid tumor such as melanoma, head and neck, liver or kidney cancer. The sequencing here drew on CD4+ or CD8+ T cells sorted from blood, taken in a trial of the OX40 agonist ivuxolimab.

CDR3 nucleotides: TGTGCCAGCAGCTTAGGCTTTGGACAGCCTGACTACGAGCAGTACTTC. Its protein product is CASSLGFGQPDYEQYF. The genes are TRBV5-6 and TRBJ2-7, with a weak D call TRBD1 (6 bases). Per germline, CDR1 SGHDT and CDR2 YYEEEE. CDR3 size: 16 residues. V was shortened by 2 bases and J by 3 bases, with 18 bases between the two germline ends.